Described below is a single TCR beta chain sequence and its context. Source study methods: How many nucleated cells were present was estimated from reference gene primer amplification. Method: immunoSEQ multiplex PCR; TCRdb's copy keeps in-frame clones and lacks some. Clonal size and the V and J genes are those of that table, whereas D and trimming came from the DNA. The sample contains about 81,000 clones, approximately 90% of which appear only once. Enrollees, roughly 18 to 95 years old, lived in approximately 25 US areas. The data originate from a study of blood T cell repertoires in COVID-19. Study background: Spain, Italy and the United States supplied samples that represented acute and convalescent COVID-19. Nucleic acid was either cDNA or gDNA, and it came from T cells, B-cell-depleted T cells, or PBMCs.

The TCR sequence derives from a woman in her 50s with acute COVID-19. Sequencing was carried out using PBMCs or T cells enriched from blood (not recorded which).

The CDR3 DNA is TGCAGTGCTAGCACCTACAATGAGCAGTTCTTC. The encoded protein is CSASTYNEQFF. The chain carries TRBV20-1 and TRBJ2-1; D not resolved. The CDR3 contains 11 residues. The V gene lost 3 bases and the J gene lost 2 bases, with 2 bases spanning the gap. The germline V gene has CDR1 DFQATT and CDR2 SNEGSKA (reference sequence).